This T cell receptor (beta chain) is drawn from a study of PD-1 blockade in classical Hodgkin lymphoma. Study at large: A 3 mg/kg intravenous dose of nivolumab was received by patients every 2 weeks.

Method: immunoSEQ multiplex PCR; TCRdb's copy keeps in-frame clones and lacks some. The data show around 25,000 clones, under 85% seen once. Specified time point: cycle 4 day 1 (C4D1), after less than 7 weeks of nivolumab. Each patient experienced a relapse that followed autologous stem cell transplantation, and brentuximab vedotin exposure varied. Best outcomes ranged across complete response, partial response and progressive disease. Points on this clone: Its antigen remains unknown.

Germline CDR1 is SNHLY and CDR2 is FYNNEI. The CDR3 extends over 13 amino acids. V lost 5 bases and J lost 7; bases outside the gene matches: 3. Study-wide points: Repertoire differences lack defined causes, possibly disease activity or prior therapy. While CD8+ TCR diversity did not rise significantly by C4D1, CD4+ TCR diversity did.

The receptor was derived from a human donor with classical Hodgkin lymphoma. This material consisted of peripheral blood mononuclear cells (PBMCs), taken before the fourth cycle of nivolumab. This chain links TRBV2 with TRBJ1-3; the match to TRBD1 covers 9 bases. CDR3 sequence (DNA): TGTGCCAGCAGTCTACAGGGGGCTAACACCATATATTTT. This codes for CASSLQGANTIYF.